These 16 T cell receptor beta chains share one sample of origin, sequenced in a study of blood T cells in healthy people across ages. A second PCR of about 7 to 12 cycles used a sample-barcoded 5' primer and a J-beta primer mix. TCRdb re-called the 5' RACE reads with MiXCR, one entry per CDR3 protein. The repertoire holds 700,000 to 900,000 distinct CDR3 sequences, with about 55% as singletons. Source material: blood. Receptors were obtained from an elderly man in good health.

This clonotype was seen once. V usage is TRBV7-3 and J usage is TRBJ2-1; TRBD1 is a possible D gene (6 bases). The germline CDR1 and CDR2 sequences are SGHTA and FQGTGA. V gave up 2 bases and J gave up 6 bases, with 17 bases separating them. The length of the CDR3 is 16 residues. In DNA form, the CDR3 reads TGTGCCAGCAGCTTAGGCTCAGGGGAAGGGGTCAATGAGCAGTTCTTC. It codes for CASSLGSGEGVNEQFF.

CDR3 region: CASSTLVRSSGANVLTF. CDR3 sequence (DNA): TGTGCCAGCAGCACTCTGGTCCGATCCTCTGGGGCCAACGTCCTGACTTTC. J is TRBJ2-6 and V is TRBV3-1; no definite D call. Trimming removed 5 bases from V and 0 bases from J, with 14 bases in between. CDR3 length: 17 amino acids. Looked up from germline, CDR1 is LGHDT and CDR2 is YNNKEL (reference sequence).

The CDR3 reads CASTQFRGNEQFF. The DNA of the CDR3 is TGTGCCAGCACCCAATTCCGGGGCAATGAGCAGTTCTTC. The chain recombines TRBV13 with TRBJ2-1; D is perhaps TRBD2 (5 bases). The CDR3 extends over 13 amino acids. Germline V gene lookup returns CDR1 PRHDT and CDR2 FYEKMQ (reference sequence). The V and J ends lost 7 bases and 6 bases respectively, with 13 bases between them. The whole variable domain, remainder taken from reference TRBV13 and TRBJ2-1, is AAGVIQSPRHLIKEKRETATLKCYPIPRHDTVYWYQQGPGQDPQFLISFYEKMQSDKGSIPDRFSAQQFSDYHSELNMSSLELGDSALYFCASTQFRGNEQFFGPGTRLTVL.

The chain links TRBV3-1 to TRBJ2-3, with 15 bases lining up with TRBD2. The trim removed 4 bases at V and 14 bases at J, leaving 19 bases unmatched. Germline CDR1 reads LGHDT; CDR2 reads YNNKEL (reference sequence). The CDR3 loop spans 18 amino acids. CDR3 coding DNA: TGTGCCAGCAGCCCACGGACTAGCGGGAGGGCCAGGCACAGATACGCGTATTTT. As protein: CASSPRTSGRARHRYAYF.

V is TRBV10-1 and J is TRBJ2-3; 13 bases map to TRBD2. The germline V gene has CDR1 WNHNN and CDR2 SYGVQD (reference sequence). The CDR3 loop spans 15 amino acids. Losses at the gene ends were 6 bases for V and 14 bases for J; bases not matched to a gene: 14. In nucleotides, the CDR3 is TGCGCCAGCAGCCCGGGACTAGCGGGACACAGATACGCGTATTTT. Protein: CASSPGLAGHRYAYF.

The chain has TRBV7-9 and TRBJ1-1, with 8 bases identical to TRBD1. V was pared by 1 base and J by 3 bases, with 4 bases of the junction left unmatched. The CDR3 spans 15 residues. Germline values: CDR1 SEHNR, CDR2 FQNEAQ (reference sequence). The CDR3 sequence: CASSLGQGLDTEAFF. The CDR3 DNA sequence: TGTGCCAGCAGCTTAGGACAGGGGTTGGACACTGAAGCTTTCTTT. Variable domain in full (rest from reference TRBV7-9 and TRBJ1-1): DTGVSQNPRHKITKRGQNVTFRCDPISEHNRLYWYRQTLGQGPEFLTYFQNEAQLEKSRLLSDRFSAERPKGSFSTLEIQRTEQGDSAMYLCASSLGQGLDTEAFFGQGTRLTVV.

The rearrangement uses TRBV21-1 and TRBJ1-4. TRBV21-1 is tagged as a pseudogene. The CDR3 runs 12 residues. In DNA, the CDR3 is TGTGCCAGCAGCAGGGGTGCTGAAAAACTGTTTTTT. Translation gives CASSRGAEKLFF.

The genes are TRBV12-3 or TRBV12-4 and TRBJ1-2; 7 positions agree with TRBD1. The CDR3 is made up of 14 amino acids. J gave up 5 bases and V 6 bases, and 9 bases lay outside the gene matches. This CDR3 reads CASSSQGGRYGYTF. As DNA, the CDR3 is TGTGCCAGCAGCTCCCAGGGGGGCAGGTATGGCTACACCTTC.

This chain uses TRBV12-3 or TRBV12-4 with TRBJ1-2, with TRBD1 matching 10 bases. Trimming cost V 6 bases and J 4 bases; bases outside gene matches: 14. The CDR3 contains 17 residues. The CDR3 DNA follows: TGTGCCAGCAGCCCCATCAGGACAGGGGGAGACCCCTATGGCTACACCTTC. Translation gives CASSPIRTGGDPYGYTF.

This clonotype was seen only a few times. The chain is built from TRBV20-1 and TRBJ2-7; unclear D gene. Germline CDR1 is DFQATT and CDR2 is SNEGSKA (reference sequence). The CDR3 has 11 amino acids. Trimming left V 6 bases short and J 3 bases short, with 9 bases between. The CDR3 sequence: CSAGSVYEQYF. The CDR3 nucleotides read TGCAGTGCCGGTAGTGTCTACGAGCAGTACTTC.

The genes are TRBV7-2 and TRBJ1-1; D gene uncertain. Germline values: CDR1 SGHTA, CDR2 FQGNSA. V was clipped by 4 bases and J by 2 bases, with 11 bases between them. This CDR3 comprises 14 residues. The CDR3 sequence: CASSSPRGNTEAFF. DNA of the CDR3: TGTGCCAGCAGCTCCCCCCGCGGAAACACTGAAGCTTTCTTT.

In this sample, this clonotype turned up a few times. The V and J genes are TRBV6-2 or TRBV6-3 and TRBJ1-1; 9 bases agree with TRBD1. The CDR3 sequence is 15 residues long. Losses at the gene ends were 6 bases for V and 1 base for J; bases not matched to a gene: 6. Per germline, CDR1 MNHEY and CDR2 SVGEGT. The CDR3, as DNA: TGTGCCAGCAGGGTACAGGGGGCCTGGAACACTGAAGCTTTCTTT. It translates to CASRVQGAWNTEAFF.

The chain employs TRBV20-1 and TRBJ2-3; TRBD2 agrees at 9 bases. The V gene's germline CDR1 is DFQATT and CDR2 SNEGSKA (reference sequence). V gave up 2 bases and J gave up 3 bases; unmatched junction bases: 6. This CDR3 has 15 residues. The CDR3 region is CSARRLAGKTDTQYF. CDR3 DNA sequence: TGCAGTGCTAGAAGGCTAGCGGGAAAGACAGATACGCAGTATTTT.

V and J are TRBV11-3 and TRBJ2-1; a weak D match, TRBD2 (7 bases). Germline CDR1 reads SGHNT; CDR2 reads YENEEA. The CDR3 contains 16 residues. Between the trimmed V and J ends, which lost 8 bases and 0 bases, there was a span of 17 bases. CDR3 bases: TGTGCCAGCTCAAAGGGGGGGGACTTCTCCTACAATGAGCAGTTCTTC. It translates to CASSKGGDFSYNEQFF.

The V gene is TRBV25-1, the J gene TRBJ2-5; 7 nucleotides match TRBD2. V trimming: 4 bases; J trimming: 7 bases; junction bases outside the gene matches: 12. CDR1 is MGHDK and CDR2 is SYGVNS in the germline V gene. The CDR3 length is 15 residues. The CDR3 DNA is TGTGCCAGCAGTGTAACCGGGACTAACGGCGGGACCCAGTACTTC. This encodes CASSVTGTNGGTQYF.

The rearrangement joins TRBV24-1 to TRBJ2-2, with TRBD1 identical over 8 bases. The CDR3 has 15 amino acids. Germline CDR1 KGHDR, CDR2 SFDVKD. The V segment lost 5 bases and the J segment 6 bases; nucleotides outside the gene matches: 7. The CDR3, as DNA: TGTGCCACCAGTGCCCTGGACAGGGAATCCGGGGAGCTGTTTTTT. Translating gives CATSALDRESGELFF.